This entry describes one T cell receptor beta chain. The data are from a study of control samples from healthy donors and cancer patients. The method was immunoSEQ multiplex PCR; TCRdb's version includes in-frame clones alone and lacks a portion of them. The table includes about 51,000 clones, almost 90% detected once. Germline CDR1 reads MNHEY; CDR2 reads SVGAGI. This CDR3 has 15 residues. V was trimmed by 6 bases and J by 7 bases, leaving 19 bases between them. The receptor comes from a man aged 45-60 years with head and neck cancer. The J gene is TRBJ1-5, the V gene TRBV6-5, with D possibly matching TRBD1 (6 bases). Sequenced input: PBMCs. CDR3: CASSVTGWTVQPQHF. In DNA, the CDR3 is TGTGCCAGCAGCGTTACAGGGTGGACGGTGCAGCCCCAGCATTTT.